This T cell receptor beta chain was recorded in a study of response to subunit inactivated influenza vaccine (dated by TCRdb to 2016 to 2018). Concerning the study at large: To follow how T cells responded to a trivalent subunit inactivated influenza vaccine, the researchers relied on deep quantitative profiling of the T cell receptor repertoire.

Libraries were constructed by RT-PCR. For sequencing, an Illumina HiSeq 2500 was employed. TCRdb passed the public sequencing reads through fastp at Q25 and MiXCR, retaining productive beta sequences. One record per CDR3 amino acid sequence lists the most common genes and DNA. The sample table contains about half a million distinct CDR3 sequences; only one count was recorded for roughly 27% of them. 1.5% to 2% of the sample is held by the ten biggest clonotypes. The research as a whole found: The authors proposed that each seasonal influenza vaccination may bring in only a limited number of new T cells.

On this clonotype: Its recognized antigen is unknown. There are no base qualities to consult, and no much larger clone falls within one base.

Per the germline V gene (reference sequence), WNHNN is the CDR1 and SYGVQD is the CDR2. V loses 7 bases, J loses 0 bases, and the germline ends lie 18 bases apart. Spanning cysteine to phenylalanine, the CDR3 consists of 16 amino acids. Solely the CDR3 DNA is kept, with 48 bases framed from the first base. Recombination linked TRBV10-1 to TRBJ1-1; the D gene is perhaps TRBD1, from 6 matching bases. The material was CD4+ T cells sorted from PBMCs, obtained 5 to 6 days after vaccination. The TCR was taken from a man aged 50 or older who received an inactivated influenza vaccine. Donor details come from another sample of the same person, matched by shared clones. Read as DNA, the sequence is TGCGCCAGCAAATTGGGAGGACAGCACATGAACACTGAAGCTTTCTTT. It specifies CASKLGGQHMNTEAFF.